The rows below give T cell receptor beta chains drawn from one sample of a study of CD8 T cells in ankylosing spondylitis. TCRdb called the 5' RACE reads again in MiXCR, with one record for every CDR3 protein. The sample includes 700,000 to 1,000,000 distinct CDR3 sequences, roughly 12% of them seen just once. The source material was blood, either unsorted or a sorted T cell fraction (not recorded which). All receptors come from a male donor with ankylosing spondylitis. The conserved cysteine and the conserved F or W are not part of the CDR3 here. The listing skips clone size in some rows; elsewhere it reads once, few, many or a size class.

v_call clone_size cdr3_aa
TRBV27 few ASSFSFLGQDNEKLF
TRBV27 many ASSLYGILSLH
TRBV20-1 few SARDVFMDTQY
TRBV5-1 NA ASGLEGRSNEQF
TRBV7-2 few ASSLGAVILHNEQF
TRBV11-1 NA ASSLKRDEQF
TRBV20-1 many SARGDRGNTEAF
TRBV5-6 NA ASSPASGTRNEQF
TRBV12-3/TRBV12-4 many ASTADRGYGDGYT
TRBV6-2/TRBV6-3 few ASTPAGSNQPQH
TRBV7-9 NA ASSLAYNLLATEAF
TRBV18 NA ASSLYDRGFVNTEAF
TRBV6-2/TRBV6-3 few ASSTPEETQY
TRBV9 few ASSSGTSGIGDTQY
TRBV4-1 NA ASSQGVRTYEQY
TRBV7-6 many ASSLIVGTEAF
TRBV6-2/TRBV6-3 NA ASSLAHGTVVFNEQF
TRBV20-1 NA SASVSAYNEQF
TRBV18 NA ASSPQESRETQY
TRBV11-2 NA ASSLAGPVDTQY
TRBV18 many ASSPLGTDQETQY
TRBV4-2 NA ASSQGAGEDTQY
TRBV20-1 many SAPRGTSLGGYT
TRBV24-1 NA ATHGRSGNEQF
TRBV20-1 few SAKYAIYNSPLH
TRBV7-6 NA ASSSSRGETQY
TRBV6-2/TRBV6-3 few ASSDPGGPRSDTQY
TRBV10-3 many AIGEGPAYNEQF
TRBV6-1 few ASKDPNTGELF
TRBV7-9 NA ASSQGPSSYEQY
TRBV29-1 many SVLLGTGWHQPQH
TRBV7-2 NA ASSLQAVVSNQPQH
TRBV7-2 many ASSLTSGREGTQY
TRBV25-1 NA AISRGYGNNEQF
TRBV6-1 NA ASSMGLAGRETQY
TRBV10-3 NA AISESADTDTQY
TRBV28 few ASSFHTGANVLT
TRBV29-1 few SVEGAGGYEQY
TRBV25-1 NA ASRPPGQGAQH
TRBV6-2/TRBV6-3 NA ASSYSGGQGAQPQH
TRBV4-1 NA ASSQGVAGVRGNQPQH
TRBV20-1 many SARDVDRDGSQY
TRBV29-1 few SGTEAGYTEAF
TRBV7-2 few ASSLQTGEGYEQY
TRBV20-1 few SPRASGGADTQY
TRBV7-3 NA ASSLKDSHTGELF
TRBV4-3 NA ASSNTMNTEAF
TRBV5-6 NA ASSLRESNYGYT
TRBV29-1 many SVARGVTEAF
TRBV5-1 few ASSLTGDGETQY
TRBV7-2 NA ASSFRPSGGGTGELF
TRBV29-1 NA SVAGLAVYNEQF
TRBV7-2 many ASSYWDLVSYEQY
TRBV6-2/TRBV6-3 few ASSYRGPSNQPQH
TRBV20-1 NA SARDAGRGEKLF
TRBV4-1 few ASSPWQGYIGELF
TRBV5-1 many ASKGYTEAF
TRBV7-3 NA ASSIDRTGELF
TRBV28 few ASSFGGSSNTEAF
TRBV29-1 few SVDRGFNEQY